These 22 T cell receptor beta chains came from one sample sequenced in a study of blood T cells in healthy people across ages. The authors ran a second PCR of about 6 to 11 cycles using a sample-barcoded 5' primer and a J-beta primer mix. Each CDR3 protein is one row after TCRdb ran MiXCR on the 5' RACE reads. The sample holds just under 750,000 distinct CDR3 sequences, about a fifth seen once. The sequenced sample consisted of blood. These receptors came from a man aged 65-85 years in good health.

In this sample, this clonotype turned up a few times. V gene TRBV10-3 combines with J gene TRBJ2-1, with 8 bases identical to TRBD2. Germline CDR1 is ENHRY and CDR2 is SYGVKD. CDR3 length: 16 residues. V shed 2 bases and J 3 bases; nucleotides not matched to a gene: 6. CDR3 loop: CAISEPLADNYNEQFF. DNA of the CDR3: TGTGCCATCAGTGAGCCACTAGCGGACAACTACAATGAGCAGTTCTTC.

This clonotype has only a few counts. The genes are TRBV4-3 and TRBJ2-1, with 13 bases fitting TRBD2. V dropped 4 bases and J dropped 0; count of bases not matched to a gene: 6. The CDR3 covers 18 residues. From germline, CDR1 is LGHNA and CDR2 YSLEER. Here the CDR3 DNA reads TGCGCCAGCAGCCCAACTAGCGGGAGGGGGACCTCCTACAATGAGCAGTTCTTC. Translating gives CASSPTSGRGTSYNEQFF.

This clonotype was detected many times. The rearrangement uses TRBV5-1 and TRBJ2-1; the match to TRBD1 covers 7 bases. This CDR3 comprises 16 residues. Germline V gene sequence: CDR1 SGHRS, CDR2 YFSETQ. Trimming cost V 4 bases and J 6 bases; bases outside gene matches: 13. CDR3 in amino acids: CASSPTGSDNPNEQFF. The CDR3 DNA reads TGCGCCAGCAGCCCGACAGGGAGCGACAATCCCAATGAGCAGTTCTTC.

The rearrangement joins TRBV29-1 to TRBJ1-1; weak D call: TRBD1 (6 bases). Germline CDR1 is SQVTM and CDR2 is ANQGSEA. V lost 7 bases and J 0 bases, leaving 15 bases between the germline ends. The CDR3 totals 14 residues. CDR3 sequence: CSGLASGVNTEAFF. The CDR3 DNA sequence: TGCAGCGGACTCGCCTCAGGGGTGAACACTGAAGCTTTCTTT.

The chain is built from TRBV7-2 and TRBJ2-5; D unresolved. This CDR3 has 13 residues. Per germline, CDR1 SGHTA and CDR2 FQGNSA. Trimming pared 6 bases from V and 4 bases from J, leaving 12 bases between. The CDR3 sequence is CASSSVHGETQYF. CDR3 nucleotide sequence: TGTGCCAGCAGTTCAGTCCACGGAGAGACCCAGTACTTC.

The chain's CDR3 is CASSHKGLAGDEQFF. The CDR3 region has the DNA TGTGCCAGCAGCCATAAGGGACTAGCGGGAGATGAGCAGTTCTTC. The chain recombines TRBV14 with TRBJ2-1, with 14 bases identical to TRBD2. V was pared by 3 bases and J by 8 bases, with 3 bases of the junction left unmatched. CDR1 SGHDN and CDR2 FVKESK come from the germline V gene. The CDR3 runs 15 residues.

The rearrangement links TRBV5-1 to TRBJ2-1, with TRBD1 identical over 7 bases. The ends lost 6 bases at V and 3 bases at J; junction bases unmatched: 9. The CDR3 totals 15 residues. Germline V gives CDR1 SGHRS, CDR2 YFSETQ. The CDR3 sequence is CASTLFAGGYNEQFF. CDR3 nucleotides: TGCGCCAGCACCCTATTCGCAGGGGGCTACAATGAGCAGTTCTTC.

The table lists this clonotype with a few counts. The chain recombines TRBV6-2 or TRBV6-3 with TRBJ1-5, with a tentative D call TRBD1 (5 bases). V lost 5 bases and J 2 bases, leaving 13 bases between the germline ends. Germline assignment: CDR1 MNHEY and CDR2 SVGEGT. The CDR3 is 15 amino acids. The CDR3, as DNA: TGTGCCAGCAGTCCCGGGGGAACGGGCAATCAGCCCCAGCATTTT. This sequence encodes CASSPGGTGNQPQHF.

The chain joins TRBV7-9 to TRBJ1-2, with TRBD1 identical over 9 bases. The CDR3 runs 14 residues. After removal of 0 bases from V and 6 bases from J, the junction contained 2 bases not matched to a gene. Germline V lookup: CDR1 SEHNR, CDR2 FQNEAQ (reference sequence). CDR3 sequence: CASSLADRGDGYTF. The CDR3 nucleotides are TGTGCCAGCAGCTTAGCGGACAGGGGAGATGGCTACACCTTC.

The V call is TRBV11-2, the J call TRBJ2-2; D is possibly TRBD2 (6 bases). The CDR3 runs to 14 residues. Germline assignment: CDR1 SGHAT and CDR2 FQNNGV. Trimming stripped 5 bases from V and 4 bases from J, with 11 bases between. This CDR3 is CASSKRRGTGELFF. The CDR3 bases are TGTGCCAGCAGCAAAAGGAGGGGCACCGGGGAGCTGTTTTTT.

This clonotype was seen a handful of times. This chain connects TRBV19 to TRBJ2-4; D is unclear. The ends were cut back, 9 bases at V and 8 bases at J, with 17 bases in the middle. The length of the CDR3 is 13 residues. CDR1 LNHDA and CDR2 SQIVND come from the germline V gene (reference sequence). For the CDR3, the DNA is TGTGCCAGCACCAGCTATGCCCGGGACATTCAGTACTTC. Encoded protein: CASTSYARDIQYF.

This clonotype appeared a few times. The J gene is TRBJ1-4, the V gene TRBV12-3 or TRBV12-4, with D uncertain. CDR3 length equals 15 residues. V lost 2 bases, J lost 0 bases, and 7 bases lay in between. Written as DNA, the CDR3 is TGTGCCAGCAGTTTAATCGGGGCAACTAATGAAAAACTGTTTTTT. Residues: CASSLIGATNEKLFF.

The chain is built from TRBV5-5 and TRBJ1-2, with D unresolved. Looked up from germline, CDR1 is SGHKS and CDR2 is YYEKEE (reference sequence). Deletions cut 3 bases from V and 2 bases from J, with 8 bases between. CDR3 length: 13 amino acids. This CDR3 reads CASSSGLNYGYTF. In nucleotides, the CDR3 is TGTGCCAGCAGCTCCGGACTGAACTATGGCTACACCTTC.

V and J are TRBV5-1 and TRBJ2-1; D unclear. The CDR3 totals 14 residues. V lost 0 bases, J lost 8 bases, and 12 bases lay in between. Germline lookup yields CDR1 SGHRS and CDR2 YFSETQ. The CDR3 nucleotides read TGCGCCAGCAGCTTGGACACTGATAGGGATGAGCAGTTCTTC. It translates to CASSLDTDRDEQFF.

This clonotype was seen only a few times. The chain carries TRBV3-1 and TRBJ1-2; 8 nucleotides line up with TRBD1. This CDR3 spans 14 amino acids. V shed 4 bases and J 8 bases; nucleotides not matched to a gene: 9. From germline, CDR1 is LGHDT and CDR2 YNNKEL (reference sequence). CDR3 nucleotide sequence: TGTGCCAGCAGCCGAATGGACAGGGCAATCGGCTACACCTTC. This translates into CASSRMDRAIGYTF. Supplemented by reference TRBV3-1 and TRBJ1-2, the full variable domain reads DTAVSQTPKYLVTQMGNDKSIKCEQNLGHDTMYWYKQDSKKFLKIMFSYNNKELIINETVPNRFSPKSPDKAHLNLHINSLELGDSAVYFCASSRMDRAIGYTFGSGTRLTVV.

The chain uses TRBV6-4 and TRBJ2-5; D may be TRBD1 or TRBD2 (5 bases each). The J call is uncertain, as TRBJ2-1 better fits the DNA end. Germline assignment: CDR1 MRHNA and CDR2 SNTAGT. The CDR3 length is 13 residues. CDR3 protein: CASSRDDDNEQFF. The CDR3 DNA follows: TGTGCCAGCAGTCGGGACGACGACAATGAGCAGTTCTTC.

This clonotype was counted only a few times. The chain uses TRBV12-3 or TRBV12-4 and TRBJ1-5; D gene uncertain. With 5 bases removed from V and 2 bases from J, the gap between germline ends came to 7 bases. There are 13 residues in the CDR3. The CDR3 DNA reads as TGTGCCAGCAGTCACCGGGGCAATCAGCCCCAGCATTTT. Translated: CASSHRGNQPQHF.

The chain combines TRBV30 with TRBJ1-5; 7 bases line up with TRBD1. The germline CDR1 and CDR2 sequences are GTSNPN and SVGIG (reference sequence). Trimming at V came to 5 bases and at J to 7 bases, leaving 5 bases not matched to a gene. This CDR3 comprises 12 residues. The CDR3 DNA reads TGTGCCTGGGCCACAGGGGAACAGCCCCAGCATTTT. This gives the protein CAWATGEQPQHF.

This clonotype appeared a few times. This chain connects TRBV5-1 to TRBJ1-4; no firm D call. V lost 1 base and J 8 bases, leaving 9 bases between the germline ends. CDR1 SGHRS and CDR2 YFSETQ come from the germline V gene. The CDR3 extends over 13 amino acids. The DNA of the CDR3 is TGCGCCAGCAGCTTGATCCCTCGAGAAAAACTGTTTTTT. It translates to CASSLIPREKLFF.

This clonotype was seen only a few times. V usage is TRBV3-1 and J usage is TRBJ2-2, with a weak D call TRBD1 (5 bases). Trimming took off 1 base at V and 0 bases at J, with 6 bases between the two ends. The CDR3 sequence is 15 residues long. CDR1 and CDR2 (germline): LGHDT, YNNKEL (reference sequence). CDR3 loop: CASSQGTPNTGELFF. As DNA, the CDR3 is TGTGCCAGCAGCCAAGGGACACCGAACACCGGGGAGCTGTTTTTT.

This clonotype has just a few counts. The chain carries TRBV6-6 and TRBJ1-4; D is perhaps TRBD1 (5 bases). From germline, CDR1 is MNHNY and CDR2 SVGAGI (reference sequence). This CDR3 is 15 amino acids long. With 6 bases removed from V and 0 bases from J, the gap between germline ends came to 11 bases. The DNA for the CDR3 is TGTGCCAGCAGAAAGGAGGGGACAACTAATGAAAAACTGTTTTTT. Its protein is CASRKEGTTNEKLFF.

CDR3 amino acids: CASMPTTSGSSYNEQFF. In DNA form, the CDR3 reads TGTGCCAGCATGCCTACGACTAGCGGGAGCTCCTACAATGAGCAGTTCTTC. The chain uses TRBV6-2 or TRBV6-3 and TRBJ2-1; 12 nucleotides match TRBD2. The germline V gene encodes CDR1 MNHEY and CDR2 SVGEGT. The CDR3 runs 17 residues. After removal of 7 bases from V and 0 bases from J, the junction contained 7 bases not matched to a gene.